One and the same sample provided the 21 T cell receptor beta chains below, sequenced in a study of cytomegalovirus exposure and HLA in healthy donors. PCR was performed using 60 Vbeta and 13 Jbeta primers. Profiled with immunoSEQ multiplex PCR; TCRdb holds only in-frame clones, not every one. This repertoire includes 100,000 to 150,000 clones. Sample: PBMCs. The receptors here all came from a man under 40 in good health and CMV-seronegative.

This rearrangement joins TRBV30 to TRBJ2-7; 13 bases fit TRBD2. The CDR3 is 15 amino acids. J was trimmed by 3 bases and V by 4 bases; bases with no gene match: 6. Germline assignment: CDR1 GTSNPN and CDR2 SVGIG (reference sequence). Written as DNA, the CDR3 is TGTGCCTGGACCCCTAGGACTAGCGGGAGCTACGAGCAGTACTTC. This translates into CAWTPRTSGSYEQYF.

The J gene is TRBJ1-4, the V gene TRBV6-1; the D gene is possibly TRBD1 (5 bases). Per the germline V gene, CDR1 is MNHNS and CDR2 is SASEGT. Trimming shortened V by 1 base and J by 10 bases, and 13 bases separated the two germline ends. The CDR3 totals 14 residues. CDR3 region: CASSEGQGQRKLFF. The CDR3 nucleotides read TGTGCCAGCAGTGAAGGGCAGGGTCAACGAAAACTGTTTTTT.

This chain connects TRBV7-3 to TRBJ1-2; D remains ambiguous. V was clipped by 1 base and J by 4 bases, with 7 bases between them. There are 13 residues in the CDR3. CDR1 is SGHTA, CDR2 FQGTGA, per germline. The CDR3 sequence: CASSLSGSYGYTF. CDR3 nucleotides: TGTGCCAGCAGCTTAAGCGGTAGCTATGGCTACACCTTC.

The gene calls are TRBV30 and TRBJ1-1, with 8 bases matching TRBD1. The CDR3 is 12 residues long. Germline-derived CDR1 and CDR2 are GTSNPN and SVGIG (reference sequence). V was clipped by 3 bases and J by 10 bases; unmatched bases: 7. The CDR3 reads CAWREGQGRAFF. In DNA, the CDR3 is TGTGCCTGGAGGGAAGGACAGGGTCGAGCTTTCTTT.

The rearrangement joins TRBV10-3 to TRBJ1-1; the D gene is possibly TRBD1 (6 bases). Germline loops: CDR1 ENHRY, CDR2 SYGVKD. V was cut by 10 bases and J by 4 bases, with 13 bases left in between. This CDR3 contains 12 residues. The CDR3 spells CASSGVATEAFF. The CDR3 DNA is TGTGCCAGTTCAGGGGTGGCCACTGAAGCTTTCTTT.

This rearrangement joins TRBV6-5 to TRBJ1-1; unclear D gene. Germline loops: CDR1 MNHEY, CDR2 SVGAGI. Trimming took off 6 bases at V and 3 bases at J, with 11 bases between the two ends. This CDR3 is 13 amino acids long. CDR3 loop: CASSRRGDTEAFF. The DNA for the CDR3 is TGTGCCAGCAGCAGGCGCGGGGACACTGAAGCTTTCTTT.

The chain uses TRBV5-4 and TRBJ2-1; 7 positions agree with TRBD2. The CDR3 length is 15 residues. Germline V CDR1 and CDR2: SGHNT, YYREEE (reference sequence). Trimming at V came to 3 bases and at J to 6 bases, leaving 9 bases not matched to a gene. The CDR3 DNA reads as TGTGCCAGCAGCTACGGGGGAGGGAGGCGCAATGAGCAGTTCTTC. This translates into CASSYGGGRRNEQFF.

This chain uses TRBV19 with TRBJ1-5; the match to TRBD1 covers 9 bases. The CDR3 is 15 amino acids. The junction had 6 bases not matched to a gene; V was cut back by 6 bases and J by 3 bases. Germline V gives CDR1 LNHDA, CDR2 SQIVND (reference sequence). CDR3 nucleotides: TGTGCCAGTAGCCCGGGACAGGGACCCAATCAGCCCCAGCATTTT. Its protein is CASSPGQGPNQPQHF. Looking up the rest from reference TRBV19 and TRBJ1-5 gives the full variable domain: DGGITQSPKYLFRKEGQNVTLSCEQNLNHDAMYWYRQDPGQGLRLIYYSQIVNDFQKGDIAEGYSVSREKKESFPLTVTSAQKNPTAFYLCASSPGQGPNQPQHFGDGTRLSIL.

The genes are TRBV5-4 and TRBJ2-1; 13 bases line up with TRBD2. The CDR3 is made up of 14 amino acids. The ends lost 5 bases at V and 6 bases at J; junction bases unmatched: 2. Germline assignment: CDR1 SGHNT and CDR2 YYREEE (reference sequence). The DNA for the CDR3 is TGTGCCAGCAGTACTAGCGGGGGGGGCAATGAGCAGTTCTTC. Its protein product is CASSTSGGGNEQFF.

The genes are TRBV12-5 and TRBJ2-2, with no clear D. Trimming stripped 4 bases from V and 8 bases from J, with 8 bases between. The germline gives CDR1 LGHNT, CDR2 FRNRAP. CDR3 length: 12 residues. The CDR3 loop reads CASGWPTGELFF. DNA of the CDR3: TGTGCTAGTGGTTGGCCAACAGGGGAGCTGTTTTTT.

The chain has TRBV28 and TRBJ1-2; 8 nucleotides align to TRBD1. Germline V CDR1 and CDR2: MDHEN, SYDVKM. Trimming removed 6 bases from V and 4 bases from J; junction bases left unmatched: 7. The CDR3 sequence is 14 residues long. CDR3 sequence reads: CASSPDRASYGYTF. CDR3 nucleotide sequence: TGTGCCAGCAGCCCGGACAGGGCTAGCTATGGCTACACCTTC.

The rearrangement links TRBV5-4 to TRBJ1-2, with D possibly being TRBD1 (6 bases). V gave up 0 bases and J gave up 3 bases, with 18 bases separating them. The CDR3 is 17 amino acids. The germline gives CDR1 SGHNT, CDR2 YYREEE (reference sequence). The CDR3 spells CASSLASVRGGHYGYTF. The CDR3 DNA follows: TGTGCCAGCAGCTTGGCGTCGGTTCGAGGGGGTCACTATGGCTACACCTTC.

This chain connects TRBV11-3 to TRBJ2-1; 8 bases align to TRBD2. The V and J ends lost 5 bases and 9 bases, in that order; junction bases with no gene match: 18. This CDR3 contains 17 residues. Germline V CDR1 and CDR2: SGHNT, YENEEA. The CDR3 DNA is TGTGCCAGCAGCCCTTCGACTAGCGTGGGGGAGGTCACTGAGCAGTTCTTC. It encodes CASSPSTSVGEVTEQFF.

The rearrangement uses TRBV18 and TRBJ2-2; 7 positions match TRBD1. The CDR3 runs 16 residues. The V gene end was trimmed by 8 bases and the J gene end by 5 bases; junction bases not matched to a gene: 14. Germline V gives CDR1 KGHSH, CDR2 LQKENI. For the CDR3, the DNA is TGTGCCAGCCTTCGACAGGGAAAGGCTGGAACCGGGGAGCTGTTTTTT. This gives the protein CASLRQGKAGTGELFF.

This chain's CDR3 is CASTGTYEQYF. The CDR3 coding sequence is TGTGCCAGCACCGGTACCTACGAGCAGTACTTC. The chain carries TRBV28 and TRBJ2-7; no reliable D call. The V gene lost 7 bases and the J gene lost 2 bases, with 6 bases spanning the gap. The CDR3 runs to 11 residues. In germline, CDR1 is MDHEN, CDR2 SYDVKM.

V is TRBV27 and J is TRBJ2-1; tentatively, D is TRBD2 (5 bases). With 3 bases removed from V and 0 bases from J, the gap between germline ends came to 12 bases. From germline, CDR1 is MNHEY and CDR2 SMNVEV (reference sequence). CDR3 size: 16 residues. CDR3 amino acids: CASSFRGTSSYNEQFF. CDR3 bases: TGTGCCAGCAGTTTCCGGGGAACCAGCTCCTACAATGAGCAGTTCTTC.

The CDR3 protein is CASSGTNRGINEKLFF. The CDR3 DNA reads TGTGCCAGCAGCGGAACAAACAGGGGGATTAATGAAAAACTGTTTTTT. This sequence joins TRBV9 and TRBJ1-4, with 8 nucleotides matching TRBD1. This CDR3 is 16 amino acids long. Germline assignment: CDR1 SGDLS and CDR2 YYNGEE. Trimming removed 3 bases from V and 4 bases from J; junction bases left unmatched: 8.

The chain combines TRBV9 with TRBJ1-3; 9 bases match TRBD1. The CDR3 is 18 residues long. V was pared by 4 bases and J by 1 base, with 12 bases of the junction left unmatched. Per the germline V gene, CDR1 is SGDLS and CDR2 is YYNGEE. The CDR3 region has the DNA TGTGCCAGCAGCCCCCTCCTCGCCGGGACAGGGTCTGGAAACACCATATATTTT. Its protein product is CASSPLLAGTGSGNTIYF.

The chain recombines TRBV7-2 with TRBJ2-3; a weak D match, TRBD2 (6 bases). Germline V gives CDR1 SGHTA, CDR2 FQGNSA. The CDR3 covers 17 residues. The V end was cut by 5 bases, the J end by 0 bases, with 18 bases between. Written as DNA, the CDR3 is TGTGCCAGCAGCCTCCGGGACTTTTTCCTTAGCACAGATACGCAGTATTTT. Amino acid sequence: CASSLRDFFLSTDTQYF.

Details on this clone: This same CDR3 is encoded by further DNA sequences in the sample. The chain employs TRBV27 and TRBJ2-1, with TRBD2 matching 13 bases. The CDR3 consists of 15 residues. The V segment lost 3 bases and the J segment 4 bases; nucleotides outside the gene matches: 0. Germline V lookup: CDR1 MNHEY, CDR2 SMNVEV (reference sequence). CDR3 sequence: CASSLGLAGYNEQFF. CDR3 DNA: TGTGCCAGCAGTTTGGGACTAGCGGGGTACAATGAGCAGTTCTTC.

The rearrangement joins TRBV13 to TRBJ2-1, with 7 bases lining up with TRBD2. CDR3 length equals 14 residues. The V gene end was trimmed by 0 bases and the J gene end by 5 bases; junction bases not matched to a gene: 1. CDR1 is PRHDT and CDR2 is FYEKMQ in the germline V gene (reference sequence). CDR3 residues: CASSLGLADNEQFF. The CDR3 region has the DNA TGTGCCAGCAGCTTAGGGCTAGCGGACAATGAGCAGTTCTTC.